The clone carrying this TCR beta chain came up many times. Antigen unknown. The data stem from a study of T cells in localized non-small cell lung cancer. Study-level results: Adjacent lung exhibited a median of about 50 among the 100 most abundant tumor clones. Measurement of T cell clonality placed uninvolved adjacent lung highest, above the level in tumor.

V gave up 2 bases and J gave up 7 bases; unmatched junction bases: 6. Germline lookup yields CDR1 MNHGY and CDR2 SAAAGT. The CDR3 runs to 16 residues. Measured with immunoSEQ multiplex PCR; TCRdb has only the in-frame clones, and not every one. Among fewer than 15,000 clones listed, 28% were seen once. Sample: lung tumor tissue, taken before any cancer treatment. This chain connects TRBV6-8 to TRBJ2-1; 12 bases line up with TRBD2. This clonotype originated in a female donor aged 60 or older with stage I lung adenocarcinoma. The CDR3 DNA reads TGTGCCAGCAGTTACGGCCTAGCGGGAGGGTATAATGAGCAGTTCTTC. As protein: CASSYGLAGGYNEQFF.